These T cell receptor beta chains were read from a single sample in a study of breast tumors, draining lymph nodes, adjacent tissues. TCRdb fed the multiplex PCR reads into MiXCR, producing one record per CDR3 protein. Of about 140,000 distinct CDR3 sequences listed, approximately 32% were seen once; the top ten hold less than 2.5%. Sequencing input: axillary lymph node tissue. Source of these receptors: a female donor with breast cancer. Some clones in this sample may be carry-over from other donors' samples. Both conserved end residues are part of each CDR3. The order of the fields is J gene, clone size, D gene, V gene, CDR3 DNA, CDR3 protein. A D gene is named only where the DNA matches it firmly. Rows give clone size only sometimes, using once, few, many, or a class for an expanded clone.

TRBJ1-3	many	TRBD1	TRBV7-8	TGTGCCAGCAGCAACCAGGGGGCTGTTGGAAACACCATATATTTT	CASSNQGAVGNTIYF
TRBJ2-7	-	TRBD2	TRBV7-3	TGTGCCAGCAGCCCCATAGCGGGGGGCCAGTCCGAGCAGTACTTC	CASSPIAGGQSEQYF
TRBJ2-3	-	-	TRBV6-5	TGTGCCAGCAGACCAGGAACGAGCTCCTACAATGAGCAGTATTTT	CASRPGTSSYNEQYF
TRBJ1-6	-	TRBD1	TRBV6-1	TGTGCCAGCAGTAACCGGGACAGTAATTCACCCCTCCACTTT	CASSNRDSNSPLHF
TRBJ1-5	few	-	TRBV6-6	TGTGCCAGCAGCCCTGGAGGAAGCAATCAGCCCCAGCATTTT	CASSPGGSNQPQHF
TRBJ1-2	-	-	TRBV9	TGTGCCAGCAGCAAGGCGGGGGATAACTATGGCTACACCTTC	CASSKAGDNYGYTF
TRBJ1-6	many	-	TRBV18	TGTGCCAGCTCACCAAGGCAGAGCTCCTATAATTCACCCCTCCACTTT	CASSPRQSSYNSPLHF
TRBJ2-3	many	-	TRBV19	TGTGCCAGTAGTAAACAGCGCACAGATACGCAGTATTTT	CASSKQRTDTQYF
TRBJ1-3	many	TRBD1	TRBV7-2	TGTGCCAGCAGCGCCGGGACAGGGGGAAACACCATATATTTT	CASSAGTGGNTIYF
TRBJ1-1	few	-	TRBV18	TGTGCCAGCTCACCACTGTCGATCAGGGGGAACACTGAAGCTTTCTTT	CASSPLSIRGNTEAFF